This T cell receptor (beta chain) comes out of a study of blood T cell repertoires in COVID-19. On the study more broadly: The United States, Italy and Spain provided the acute and convalescent COVID-19 samples.

Per the germline V gene, CDR1 is DFQATT and CDR2 is SNEGSKA (reference sequence). This CDR3 region has 15 residues. Germline trimming cut 3 bases from V and 5 bases from J; bases unmatched to any gene: 12. Sequencing was performed with immunoSEQ multiplex PCR; in TCRdb, only in-frame clones are kept and a portion is missing. The sample comprises more than 85,000 clones, about four fifths of which are singletons, and 8.5% to 10% rests with the top ten. The source material was peripheral blood. The chain has TRBV20-1 and TRBJ1-2, with 7 bases lining up with TRBD1. This TCR came from a man in his forties with active or convalescent COVID-19. CDR3 sequence: CSASFTGDASYGYTF. The CDR3 coding sequence is TGCAGTGCTAGTTTTACAGGGGACGCCAGTTATGGCTACACCTTC.